This T cell receptor (beta chain) was sequenced for a study of blood T cell repertoires in COVID-19. Study summary: Donors in the United States, Italy and Spain gave samples during acute or convalescent COVID-19. Sample material is recorded as cDNA or gDNA derived from T cells, B-cell-depleted T cells, or PBMCs.

Details on this clone: Different DNA sequences within this sample yield the same CDR3.

Authors' data handling: Reference gene primer amplification gave nucleated cell count estimates. Clones were read by immunoSEQ multiplex PCR, and TCRdb kept only the in-frame ones, dropping some. V, J and clone size are taken as reported in that table, and D and trimming were inferred from the DNA itself. This table holds about 180,000 clones, approximately 82% found once. This CDR3 has 13 residues. The germline V gene encodes CDR1 SNHLY and CDR2 FYNNEI. V lost 1 base and J 6 bases, leaving 7 bases between the germline ends. The source is a woman of 80 years or more with active or convalescent COVID-19. The rearrangement uses TRBV2 and TRBJ1-5, with unresolved D. Sequenced material: peripheral blood. The CDR3 DNA reads as TGTGCCAGCAGTGAAGTCCGGGGTCAGCCCCAGCATTTT. Protein product: CASSEVRGQPQHF. The full variable domain, rest sourced from reference TRBV2 and TRBJ1-5, is EPEVTQTPSHQVTQMGQEVILRCVPISNHLYFYWYRQILGQKVEFLVSFYNNEISEKSEIFDDQFSVERPDGSNFTLKIRSTKLEDSAMYFCASSEVRGQPQHFGDGTRLSIL.